What follows are 18 T cell receptor beta chains derived from one specimen sequenced in a study of beta chain features in type 1 diabetes (dated by TCRdb to 2016 to 2019). Library preparation was by the immunoSEQ multiplex PCR assay. The entire amount of isolated RNA was reverse transcribed using the High Capacity cDNA Reverse Transcription Kit, so the sequenced TCRB transcripts were expressed ones. TCRdb mirrors the immuneACCESS table, restricted to in-frame sequences. Some clones are absent from its copies; in checked studies, under half trace to an unresolved V gene, and the reason for the others is unknown. The sample table holds 120,000 to 150,000 clones, of which 6.9% were seen once. The top ten constitute approximately 1.4% of the sample. The sequenced material came from central memory CD4+ T cells from blood. The receptor set was obtained from a woman in her twenties or thirties in good health.

In its sample, this clone was seen many times. The CDR3 here is CASSYAGAGLSYEQYF. Written as DNA, the CDR3 is TGTGCCAGCAGTTACGCAGGGGCAGGGTTGTCCTACGAGCAGTACTTC. The chain couples TRBV6-6 to TRBJ2-7, with a weak D call TRBD1 (6 bases). The CDR3 is 16 amino acids. In germline, CDR1 is MNHNY, CDR2 SVGAGI (reference sequence). The ends were cut back, 2 bases at V and 1 base at J, with 15 bases in the middle.

Only a few counts were recorded for this clone. The chain links TRBV11-2 to TRBJ2-1; a possible D gene is TRBD2 (5 bases). Trimming took off 5 bases at V and 8 bases at J, with 10 bases between the two ends. CDR3 length: 12 amino acids. Germline V gene lookup returns CDR1 SGHAT and CDR2 FQNNGV. The CDR3 DNA follows: TGTGCCAGCAGCGGCGAGCGGTATGAGCAGTTCTTC. This codes for CASSGERYEQFF.

This chain uses TRBV7-2 with TRBJ2-5; 7 bases match TRBD1. The V gene end was trimmed by 4 bases and the J gene end by 2 bases; junction bases not matched to a gene: 7. The CDR3 has 15 residues. Germline CDR1 is SGHTA and CDR2 is FQGNSA. The CDR3 DNA reads as TGTGCCAGCAGCTCCTTCGGACAGGATCAAGAGACCCAGTACTTC. Protein product: CASSSFGQDQETQYF.

This rearrangement joins TRBV4-3 to TRBJ1-1; 8 positions agree with TRBD1. Trimming took 6 bases from V and 6 from J; bases not matched to a gene: 6. Germline loops: CDR1 LGHNA, CDR2 YSLEER. CDR3 length: 13 amino acids. CDR3 in amino acids: CASSNRGGSEAFF. Here the CDR3 DNA reads TGCGCCAGCAGTAACAGGGGGGGATCTGAAGCTTTCTTT.

This clone was counted between two and nine times. The genes are TRBV2 and TRBJ2-7, with D maybe TRBD1 (7 bases). Germline CDR1 reads SNHLY; CDR2 reads FYNNEI. Trimming took 7 bases from V and 6 from J, leaving 19 bases between them. The CDR3 has 14 amino acids. The CDR3 coding sequence is TGTGCCAGCACTCAGGGGGGCAACCTCGGCGAGCAGTACTTC. This sequence encodes CASTQGGNLGEQYF.

This clone was found a few times. V gene TRBV7-6 combines with J gene TRBJ2-7, with unresolved D. The CDR3 has 14 amino acids. Germline V gene data show CDR1 as SGHVS and CDR2 as FNYEAQ. The V and J ends lost 3 bases and 0 bases respectively, with 9 bases between them. The CDR3 DNA reads as TGTGCCAGCAGCTTGTCAAGGAGCTCCTACGAGCAGTACTTC. This codes for CASSLSRSSYEQYF.

The V call is TRBV28, the J call TRBJ2-6, with 9 positions matching TRBD2. CDR1 is MDHEN, CDR2 SYDVKM, per germline. V shed 2 bases and J 4 bases; nucleotides not matched to a gene: 9. The CDR3 has 18 residues. The CDR3 reads CASSLTLAGARGANVLTF. DNA for the CDR3: TGTGCCAGCAGTTTAACCTTAGCGGGGGCTCGGGGGGCCAACGTCCTGACTTTC.

This clone was recorded a few times. The chain combines TRBV4-3 with TRBJ2-7, with TRBD2 matching over 8 bases. This CDR3 has 17 amino acids. J lost 3 bases, V lost 1 base, and 11 bases had no gene match. Germline lookup yields CDR1 LGHNA and CDR2 YSLEER. CDR3 loop: CASSQGPLSSGNYEQYF. In DNA, the CDR3 is TGCGCCAGCAGCCAAGGCCCTCTCAGTAGCGGGAACTACGAGCAGTACTTC.

This clone was detected many times. The chain employs TRBV4-3 and TRBJ2-2, with D maybe TRBD1 (5 bases). V was cut by 1 base and J by 5 bases, with 8 bases left in between. The CDR3 has 14 amino acids. Germline CDR1 LGHNA, CDR2 YSLEER. The CDR3 loop reads CASSQVTGTGELFF. The CDR3 DNA follows: TGCGCCAGCAGCCAAGTAACAGGAACCGGGGAGCTGTTTTTT.

The chain links TRBV6-5 to TRBJ1-5, with D unclear. The CDR3 is 14 residues long. Germline V gene sequence: CDR1 MNHEY, CDR2 SVGAGI. Trimming stripped 2 bases from V and 5 bases from J, with 10 bases between. The CDR3 DNA sequence: TGTGCCAGCAGTTACGGTCCCCTATATCAGCCCCAGCATTTT. Its translation is CASSYGPLYQPQHF.

The sample holds many counts of this clone. The V gene is TRBV14, the J gene TRBJ2-4; the D gene is possibly TRBD1 (6 bases). Trimming pared 6 bases from V and 6 bases from J, leaving 9 bases between. The CDR3 is 12 residues long. Germline values: CDR1 SGHDN, CDR2 FVKESK. This CDR3 is CASSTQGNIQYF. DNA for the CDR3: TGTGCCAGCAGTACACAGGGAAACATTCAGTACTTC.

The table lists this clone with a few counts. This sequence joins TRBV15 and TRBJ2-3; 13 bases map to TRBD2. Per germline, CDR1 LNHNV and CDR2 YYDKDF (reference sequence). This CDR3 has 17 amino acids. Trimming cost V 0 bases and J 3 bases; bases outside gene matches: 3. The CDR3 here is CATSREPGLAGTDTQYF. The CDR3 nucleotides are TGTGCCACCAGCAGAGAACCGGGACTAGCGGGAACAGATACGCAGTATTTT.

This clone was seen a few times. A junction end diverges from the germline sequence, so it may reflect a read error. J is TRBJ1-1 and V is TRBV9; D perhaps matches TRBD1 (5 bases). Germline V gives CDR1 SGDLS, CDR2 YYNGEE. The CDR3 loop spans 13 amino acids. The CDR3 DNA reads TGTGCCAGCAGCGTAGGGCCCGGGGGTGAAACTTTCTTT. Translated, it gives CASSVGPGGETFF.

The V and J genes are TRBV19 and TRBJ2-1; D gene uncertain. Germline assignment: CDR1 LNHDA and CDR2 SQIVND (reference sequence). This CDR3 is built from 15 residues. Trimming removed 1 base at V and 3 bases at J, with 10 bases between. The DNA of the CDR3 is TGTGCCAGTAGTATAGGGCAGGCAGGCTACAATGAGCAGTTCTTC. As protein: CASSIGQAGYNEQFF.

This clone has just a few counts. The chain couples TRBV6-5 to TRBJ2-7; tentative D call: TRBD1 (6 bases). Trimming took 8 bases from V and 3 from J, leaving 11 bases between them. In germline, CDR1 is MNHEY, CDR2 SVGAGI. CDR3 size: 12 residues. The DNA for the CDR3 is TGTGCCAGCCGCTACAGGGACTACGAGCAGTACTTC. Its protein product is CASRYRDYEQYF.

The chain uses TRBV30 and TRBJ1-5; the D is unclear. V lost 1 base and J lost 5, with 9 bases in between. This CDR3 has 13 amino acids. Germline-derived CDR1 and CDR2 are GTSNPN and SVGIG (reference sequence). CDR3 sequence reads: CAWSDLIDQPQHF. The CDR3, as DNA: TGTGCCTGGAGTGACCTAATCGATCAGCCCCAGCATTTT.

This clone came up a few times. The chain recombines TRBV11-3 with TRBJ2-1; 11 bases align to TRBD2. This CDR3 is 17 amino acids long. Germline CDR1 reads SGHNT; CDR2 reads YENEEA. The junction had 15 bases not matched to a gene; V was cut back by 5 bases and J by 9 bases. CDR3 in DNA: TGTGCCAGCAGCCAAATTAGCGGGAGGGCCATAGGTTGTGAGCAGTTCTTC. This gives the protein CASSQISGRAIGCEQFF.

The rearrangement joins TRBV5-6 to TRBJ1-4; 11 nucleotides line up with TRBD1. The CDR3 has 16 amino acids. The J segment lost 7 bases and the V segment lost 3 bases, leaving 8 bases of the junction unmatched. Germline V gene data show CDR1 as SGHDT and CDR2 as YYEEEE. CDR3 in amino acids: CASSSTTGTGGEKLFF. DNA for the CDR3: TGTGCCAGCAGCTCGACCACCGGGACAGGGGGTGAAAAACTGTTTTTT.